This T cell receptor beta chain was identified during a study of blood T cell repertoires in COVID-19 (dated by TCRdb to 2018 to 2020). Regarding the complete study: Samples from collaborators originated in the United States, Italy and Spain and spanned both the acute and convalescent phases of COVID-19. Samples came from the ongoing ImmuneRACE study (first 160 participants) plus 1,254 subjects from 6 global collaborators. The prospective study material was composed of cDNA or gDNA derived from T cells, B-cell-depleted T cells, or PBMCs. The sample metadata nearly always contained a de-identified subject ID, COVID-19 status, age in years and sex. A freely available public database, intended as a resource for researchers studying the immune response to SARS-CoV-2, is where the repertoires were released. Where available, HLA class I and class II types were taken from metadata supplied by the sample provider and were not determined by assay-based typing. The dataset comprised deeply sampled blood TCRbeta repertoires from subjects exposed to, actively infected with, or recovered from COVID-19. Overall results and qualifications from the work: How much clinical and demographic metadata was included differed by source and by participant, and the metadata was provided uncurated.

Sequences MNHNS (CDR1) and SASEGT (CDR2) are obtained from the germline V gene. Between the V and J ends, shortened by 2 bases and 1 base respectively, the junction contains 11 bases. Including cysteine and phenylalanine, the CDR3 has 15 amino acids. Only the CDR3 region is kept as DNA, spanning 45 bases read in frame from base 1. A word on this clone: The antigen it binds to is not known. Base qualities are missing; no much larger clone stands one base away.

In the prospective study, participants were about 18 to 95 years old, resided in 24 geographic areas of the United States, and were enrolled through a virtual design. In the prospective study, participants were assigned to cohorts based on the clinical history participants reported in a screening survey and a study questionnaire. ImmuneRACE Cohort 3 recovered participants were defined by two consecutive negative NP/OP PCR tests, healthcare professional clearance, or symptom resolution. Each participant in the prospective study had whole blood, serum and a nasopharyngeal or oropharyngeal swab collected by mobile phlebotomists. Additional blood draws and questionnaires over an approximately 2-month period could optionally be provided by prospective study participants. Before DNA extraction, blood samples from the prospective study were shipped at room temperature or frozen. TCRbeta CDR3 regions were amplified from genomic DNA by means of the immunoSEQ Assay, a bias-controlled multiplex PCR. Per the authors' processing: The number of nucleated cells in each sample was estimated by amplification of reference gene primers within the assay. Sequence reads were collapsed and filtered to measure the absolute abundance of every unique TCRbeta CDR3 rearrangement. For each sample, productive Simpson clonality was calculated as the square root of Simpson's diversity index over productive rearrangements. TCRdb took this table from immuneACCESS and kept in-frame rearrangements with V and J called. Such tables lack part of the clones; where checked against another copy, unresolved V genes explain under half of the gap, and the rest is unexplained. The DNA gave D and trimming, while V, J and clone size come from that table. The sample profile shows more than 350,000 clones; around 87% of them were found once. The ten largest clones capture roughly 10% of the sample.

The clonotype originates from a woman aged 50 to 65 who had recovered from COVID-19. The chain employs TRBV6-1 and TRBJ1-1; TRBD1 is a weak D gene call, 6 bases matching. The sequenced material came from PBMCs or T cells enriched from blood (not recorded which). The DNA sequence is as follows: TGTGCCAGCAGTGAAATGGGGGGGGCGAACACTGAAGCTTTCTTT. Translated, it reads CASSEMGGANTEAFF.